The rows below give T cell receptor beta chains drawn from one sample of a study of blood T cell repertoires in COVID-19. Only in-frame clones appear in the TCRdb table, and some are missing; sequencing was by immunoSEQ multiplex PCR. The table has about 260,000 clones, approximately 86% seen once. Input material: peripheral blood. These receptors were collected from a man aged 30 to 45 with active or convalescent COVID-19. The CDR3 runs from the conserved cysteine through the conserved F or W. D genes are given only for firm matches. Clone size is stated in some rows and not others, as once, few, many or a class when expanded.

j_call v_call cdr3_length d_call clone_size cdr3_aa cdr3_nt
TRBJ2-7 TRBV7-2 14 TRBD1 NA CASSPGQNSYEQYF TGTGCCAGCAGCCCGGGACAGAACTCCTACGAGCAGTACTTC
TRBJ1-6 TRBV7-8 15 NA NA CASSLGRGSINPLHF TGTGCCAGCAGCTTAGGGCGGGGCTCTATTAACCCCCTCCACTTT
TRBJ2-7 TRBV18 14 NA once CASSPLENTYEQYF TGTGCCAGCTCACCACTGGAGAATACCTACGAGCAGTACTTC
TRBJ2-1 TRBV6-6 16 TRBD1 once CASSYSDRGATNEQFF TGTGCCAGCAGTTACTCAGACAGGGGGGCAACCAATGAGCAGTTCTTC
TRBJ1-4 TRBV5-1 18 TRBD1 few CASSRWTGGRGAKEKLFF TGCGCCAGCAGCCGATGGACAGGGGGCAGGGGGGCAAAAGAAAAACTGTTTTTT
TRBJ2-1 TRBV5-1 14 TRBD1 NA CASKGQGGYNEQFF TGCGCCAGCAAAGGACAGGGAGGCTACAATGAGCAGTTCTTC
TRBJ1-2 TRBV19 15 NA NA CASARRQAPNYGYTF TGTGCCAGTGCAAGAAGACAAGCTCCCAACTATGGCTACACCTTC
TRBJ1-2 TRBV12-3/TRBV12-4 13 NA NA CASSHWTDYGYTF TGTGCCAGCAGTCATTGGACAGATTATGGCTACACCTTC
TRBJ2-3 TRBV3-1/TRBV3-2 14 NA NA CASSQGRYTDTQYF TGTGCCAGCAGCCAAGGCCGGTACACAGATACGCAGTATTTT
TRBJ1-2 TRBV19 15 TRBD1 once CASREQGMSLYGYTF TGTGCCAGTCGCGAACAGGGGATGTCCCTCTATGGCTACACCTTC
TRBJ1-1 TRBV11-2 16 NA NA CASRIRTSSLNTEAFF TGTGCCAGCAGGATAAGGACAAGCTCCCTGAACACTGAAGCTTTCTTT
TRBJ1-3 TRBV5-1 17 NA NA CASSYNSGVVGGNTIYF TGCGCCAGCAGCTATAACTCAGGGGTAGTAGGTGGAAACACCATATATTTT
TRBJ1-2 TRBV6-1 12 NA NA CASRDRIYGYTF TGTGCCAGCCGTGACAGGATATATGGCTACACCTTC
TRBJ2-3 TRBV7-9 14 TRBD1 few CASSLGQGPDTQYF TGTGCCAGCAGCTTAGGACAGGGACCAGATACGCAGTATTTT
TRBJ2-1 TRBV11-3 13 NA NA CASAETSYNEQFF TGTGCCAGCGCTGAGACTAGTTACAATGAGCAGTTCTTC
TRBJ2-1 TRBV10-1 12 TRBD2 NA CASRGGYNEQFF TGCGCCAGCAGGGGGGGGTACAATGAGCAGTTCTTC
TRBJ1-5 TRBV5-6 16 NA NA CASSLGQFGANQPQHF TGTGCCAGCAGCTTGGGGCAGTTTGGAGCAAATCAGCCCCAGCATTTT
TRBJ2-3 TRBV7-9 15 TRBD2 NA CASSLLAGVGDTQYF TGTGCCAGCAGCTTGCTAGCGGGAGTAGGAGATACGCAGTATTTT
TRBJ1-2 TRBV19 14 NA NA CASKKTVLIYGYTF TGTGCCAGTAAGAAGACAGTGTTGATCTATGGCTACACCTTC
TRBJ2-1 TRBV13 13 NA NA CASSLVRSDEQFF TGTGCCAGCAGCTTAGTGAGGTCTGATGAGCAGTTCTTC
TRBJ1-2 TRBV4-2 15 NA NA CASSQDSRGNYGYTF TGTGCCAGCAGCCAAGATAGTCGGGGTAACTATGGCTACACCTTC
TRBJ1-2 TRBV3-1/TRBV3-2 16 TRBD1 NA CASSPTRGQGGYGYTF TGTGCCAGCAGCCCCACAAGGGGACAGGGGGGCTATGGCTACACCTTC
TRBJ2-1 TRBV18 15 NA NA CASSPDIRKNNEQFF TGTGCCAGCTCACCTGACATCAGAAAAAACAATGAGCAGTTCTTC
TRBJ2-3 TRBV5-1 15 TRBD2 NA CASSIPSGGTDTQYF TGCGCCAGCAGCATTCCTAGCGGGGGCACAGATACGCAGTATTTT
TRBJ1-2 TRBV5-1 15 TRBD1 NA CASSLTGQGGHGYTF TGCGCCAGCAGCCTGACGGGACAGGGAGGTCATGGCTACACCTTC
TRBJ2-2 TRBV30 14 NA NA CAWSVDSVTGELFF TGTGCCTGGAGTGTGGACAGCGTCACCGGGGAGCTGTTTTTT
TRBJ2-2 TRBV12-5 15 TRBD1 few CASGGDRVDTGELFF TGTGCTAGTGGTGGGGACAGGGTCGACACCGGGGAGCTGTTTTTT
TRBJ2-2 TRBV29-1 18 TRBD2 NA CSVDRVLLAGGRTGELFF TGCAGCGTTGATAGGGTTCTTTTAGCGGGGGGTAGAACCGGGGAGCTGTTTTTT
TRBJ1-2 TRBV11-2 14 NA NA CASSPGVGNYGYTF TGTGCCAGCAGCCCAGGGGTGGGGAACTATGGCTACACCTTC
TRBJ2-3 TRBV5-1 15 NA once CASSPTGEYTDTQYF TGCGCCAGCAGCCCAACCGGGGAGTACACAGATACGCAGTATTTT
TRBJ1-5 TRBV6-2/TRBV6-3 15 NA NA CASSYFTGSDQPQHF TGTGCCAGCAGTTACTTCACAGGGTCCGATCAGCCCCAGCATTTT
TRBJ2-7 TRBV7-8 13 NA NA CASSAGAKYEQYF TGTGCCAGCAGCGCAGGGGCTAAGTACGAGCAGTACTTC
TRBJ1-3 TRBV24-1 16 NA NA CATRADSSLSGNTIYF TGTGCCACCAGGGCGGACAGTAGCCTCTCTGGAAACACCATATATTTT
TRBJ1-6 TRBV7-8 15 NA NA CASSFRHRDNSPLHF TGTGCCAGCAGCTTTCGGCACCGGGATAATTCACCCCTCCACTTT
TRBJ1-5 TRBV2 16 TRBD1 NA CASSDDRALPNQPQHF TGTGCCAGCAGTGATGACAGGGCCCTACCAAATCAGCCCCAGCATTTT
TRBJ2-7 TRBV11-3 15 NA few CASPTEGQPRYEQYF TGTGCCAGCCCAACCGAAGGACAGCCCCGCTACGAGCAGTACTTC
TRBJ1-1 TRBV12-3/TRBV12-4 12 NA once CASSLDRYDAFF TGTGCCAGCAGCCTCGACAGGTACGACGCTTTCTTT
TRBJ1-2 TRBV29-1 11 NA NA CSVTLADGYTF TGCAGCGTTACCTTAGCTGATGGCTACACCTTC
TRBJ2-3 TRBV7-6 16 TRBD2 NA CASSLAAGGRTDTQYF TGTGCCAGCAGCTTAGCCGCGGGGGGGCGCACAGATACGCAGTATTTT
TRBJ1-2 TRBV6-6 16 NA NA CASSSRWESANYGYTF TGTGCCAGCAGTTCTCGTTGGGAGTCAGCTAACTATGGCTACACCTTC
TRBJ2-7 TRBV6-2/TRBV6-3 16 TRBD2 NA CASSYPRDSGGYEQYF TGTGCCAGCAGTTACCCTCGTGATAGCGGGGGATACGAGCAGTACTTC
TRBJ1-6 TRBV7-9 14 NA once CASSDPDQDSPLHF TGTGCCAGCAGTGACCCGGATCAGGATTCACCCCTCCACTTT
TRBJ2-3 TRBV7-9 16 TRBD2 NA CASSLDVAGGTDTQYF TGTGCCAGCAGCTTAGATGTAGCGGGGGGCACAGATACGCAGTATTTT
TRBJ1-1 TRBV4-3 15 NA NA CASSQTAGGVVGAFF TGCGCCAGCAGCCAGACCGCCGGAGGGGTGGTAGGAGCTTTCTTT
TRBJ1-1 TRBV19 12 TRBD1 NA CASRQGSTEAFF TGTGCCAGTCGACAGGGAAGCACTGAAGCTTTCTTT
TRBJ2-7 TRBV5-1 18 TRBD2 NA CASSLVLAGGQTSYEQYF TGCGCCAGCAGCTTGGTACTAGCGGGGGGGCAAACCTCCTACGAGCAGTACTTC
TRBJ2-1 TRBV15 14 TRBD2 NA CATRWAGGHNEQFF TGTGCCACCAGATGGGCGGGGGGGCACAATGAGCAGTTCTTC
TRBJ1-2 TRBV4-3 16 NA NA CASSQGWGPLGYGYTF TGCGCCAGCAGCCAAGGTTGGGGGCCTCTGGGCTATGGCTACACCTTC
TRBJ2-7 TRBV7-8 14 NA NA CASSERQVTYEQYF TGTGCCAGCAGCGAGAGACAGGTTACCTACGAGCAGTACTTC
TRBJ2-2 TRBV5-1 13 NA NA CASSFHAGGELFF TGCGCCAGCAGCTTCCACGCAGGAGGGGAGCTGTTTTTT
TRBJ1-1 TRBV7-9 14 NA NA CASSLDQKNTEAFF TGTGCCAGCAGCTTAGATCAGAAGAACACTGAAGCTTTCTTT
TRBJ2-1 TRBV5-4 14 TRBD2 NA CASSFRGGGSEQFF TGTGCCAGCAGCTTTCGGGGGGGCGGTTCTGAGCAGTTCTTC
TRBJ2-1 TRBV6-5 14 TRBD2 NA CASHPTSGGAEQFF TGTGCCAGCCACCCGACTAGCGGGGGTGCTGAGCAGTTCTTC
TRBJ1-1 TRBV2 14 NA NA CASLPPGFGLEAFF TGTGCCAGCCTACCGCCGGGATTCGGACTGGAAGCTTTCTTT
TRBJ2-3 TRBV6-2/TRBV6-3 17 TRBD2 NA CASSYSIVAGQTDTQYF TGTGCCAGCAGTTACTCGATAGTAGCGGGGCAAACAGATACGCAGTATTTT
TRBJ2-3 TRBV4-2 16 TRBD2 NA CASSQLSGAFTDTQYF TGTGCCAGCAGCCAGCTTAGCGGGGCTTTCACAGATACGCAGTATTTT
TRBJ2-2 TRBV12-3/TRBV12-4 12 NA NA CASSQNTGELFF TGTGCCAGCAGTCAAAACACCGGGGAGCTGTTTTTT
TRBJ2-5 TRBV9 13 NA NA CASSPQGSETQYF TGTGCCAGCAGCCCTCAAGGGAGTGAGACCCAGTACTTC
TRBJ2-7 TRBV7-3 14 NA NA CASSLSGPGDEQYF TGTGCCAGCAGCTTAAGCGGCCCCGGGGACGAGCAGTACTTC
TRBJ1-2 TRBV30 11 NA NA CAWTVGYGYTF TGTGCCTGGACTGTCGGCTATGGCTACACCTTC